Listed here are 20 T cell receptor beta chains from one sample, sequenced in a study of T cell responses to AZD1222 COVID-19 vaccine. Sequenced by immunoSEQ multiplex PCR; TCRdb stores in-frame clones only, minus some. This table has 150,000 to 180,000 clones, approximately 87% appearing once. The sample was peripheral blood, taken 28 days after the second AZD1222 dose. Source of these receptors: an adult who received the AZD1222 COVID-19 vaccine.

The chain links TRBV7-2 to TRBJ2-5; 9 bases match TRBD2. The CDR3 spans 16 residues. In germline, CDR1 is SGHTA, CDR2 FQGNSA. With V trimmed by 5 bases and J by 4 bases, 11 bases remained unmatched. The CDR3 DNA is TGTGCCAGCAGCCCCAGGGGAGCGGGAGGCGGAGAGACCCAGTACTTC. Amino acids: CASSPRGAGGGETQYF.

The rearrangement uses TRBV19 and TRBJ1-3; the D is unclear. Germline V gene lookup returns CDR1 LNHDA and CDR2 SQIVND (reference sequence). The CDR3 contains 15 residues. V was shortened by 1 base and J by 0 bases, with 7 bases between the two germline ends. In DNA form, the CDR3 reads TGTGCCAGTAGTATAGCGGCGAGCTCTGGAAACACCATATATTTT. Translated, it gives CASSIAASSGNTIYF.

In its sample, this clone was seen once. The V gene is TRBV7-2, the J gene TRBJ1-5; D perhaps matches TRBD1 (5 bases). V was pared by 7 bases and J by 4 bases, with 14 bases between. The CDR3 sequence is 14 residues long. The germline V gene encodes CDR1 SGHTA and CDR2 FQGNSA. Here the CDR3 reads CASTKGTSNQPQHF. CDR3 sequence (DNA): TGTGCCAGCACTAAGGGGACCTCGAATCAGCCCCAGCATTTT.

The chain employs TRBV19 and TRBJ1-5, with 7 bases that match TRBD1. The CDR3 contains 17 residues. CDR1 is LNHDA, CDR2 SQIVND, per germline (reference sequence). The junction had 12 bases not matched to a gene; V was cut back by 5 bases and J by 2 bases. The CDR3 region has the DNA TGTGCCAGTAGTGGGTGGACAGGTAAAGGGGGCAATCAGCCCCAGCATTTT. It codes for CASSGWTGKGGNQPQHF.

The rearrangement links TRBV9 to TRBJ1-3; a weak D match, TRBD1 (5 bases). The CDR3 contains 14 residues. Germline loops: CDR1 SGDLS, CDR2 YYNGEE. V was shortened by 3 bases and J by 0 bases, with 7 bases between the two germline ends. The CDR3 protein is CASSADSSGNTIYF. The CDR3 region has the DNA TGTGCCAGCAGCGCAGACAGCTCTGGAAACACCATATATTTT.

J is TRBJ1-2 and V is TRBV5-4, with D tentatively TRBD1 (5 bases). The CDR3 consists of 14 residues. Between the trimmed V and J ends, which lost 4 bases and 1 base, there was a span of 11 bases. CDR1 is SGHNT and CDR2 is YYREEE in the germline V gene (reference sequence). CDR3 amino acids: CASSPTDINYGYTF. The CDR3 DNA reads as TGTGCCAGCAGCCCGACAGATATTAACTATGGCTACACCTTC. The complete variable domain, with remaining parts taken from reference TRBV5-4 and TRBJ1-2, reads ETGVTQSPTHLIKTRGQQVTLRCSSQSGHNTVSWYQQALGQGPQFIFQYYREEENGRGNFPPRFSGLQFPNYSSELNVNALELDDSALYLCASSPTDINYGYTFGSGTRLTVV.

This chain links TRBV30 with TRBJ1-6; no reliable D call. CDR1 and CDR2 (germline): GTSNPN, SVGIG (reference sequence). V was clipped by 0 bases and J by 7 bases, with 4 bases between them. CDR3 size: 12 residues. The CDR3 DNA is TGTGCCTGGAGTGTCCAAAATTCACCCCTCCACTTT. Residues: CAWSVQNSPLHF.

This clone has only a few counts. The chain is built from TRBV30 and TRBJ2-3, with 14 bases lining up with TRBD2. Trimming at V came to 5 bases and at J to 8 bases, leaving 6 bases not matched to a gene. The CDR3 contains 14 residues. In germline, CDR1 is GTSNPN, CDR2 SVGIG (reference sequence). This CDR3 reads CAWGLAGGQGTQYF. CDR3 nucleotides: TGTGCCTGGGGACTAGCGGGAGGCCAAGGTACGCAGTATTTT.

The chain uses TRBV9 and TRBJ1-1, with D perhaps matching TRBD1 (5 bases). Germline values: CDR1 SGDLS, CDR2 YYNGEE. V was pared by 2 bases and J by 0 bases, with 8 bases between. There are 14 residues in the CDR3. The CDR3: CASSVDSLNTEAFF. Here the CDR3 DNA reads TGTGCCAGCAGCGTCGACAGTTTGAACACTGAAGCTTTCTTT.

The chain links TRBV11-2 to TRBJ2-5; 8 bases line up with TRBD1. The CDR3 consists of 13 residues. V lost 6 bases and J lost 5; bases outside the gene matches: 5. Germline CDR1 and CDR2: SGHAT and FQNNGV. In DNA form, the CDR3 reads TGTGCCAGCAGTCCGGACAGGGAGGAGACCCAGTACTTC. Protein: CASSPDREETQYF.

The J gene is TRBJ2-4, the V gene TRBV19, with TRBD1 identical over 8 bases. Germline trimming cut 7 bases from V and 5 bases from J; bases unmatched to any gene: 7. The CDR3 spans 14 residues. Germline V gives CDR1 LNHDA, CDR2 SQIVND (reference sequence). The DNA of the CDR3 is TGTGCCAGTACCAAGCAGGGGGCACAAAACATTCAGTACTTC. Translated, it gives CASTKQGAQNIQYF.

This clone was detected once. The chain employs TRBV6-5 and TRBJ2-1, with 15 bases identical to TRBD2. The trim removed 4 bases at V and 8 bases at J, leaving 6 bases unmatched. The CDR3 contains 16 residues. The germline V gene encodes CDR1 MNHEY and CDR2 SVGAGI. The CDR3 region has the DNA TGTGCCAGCAGTTTCCTCGGACTAGCGGGAGGGGATGAGCAGTTCTTC. Residues: CASSFLGLAGGDEQFF.

The V gene is TRBV2, the J gene TRBJ1-5, with TRBD1 as a possible D gene (5 bases). Germline CDR1 and CDR2: SNHLY and FYNNEI. This CDR3 has 13 residues. V lost 4 bases and J 4 bases, leaving 8 bases between the germline ends. The DNA for the CDR3 is TGTGCCAGCAGTGGGGACTTTAATCAGCCCCAGCATTTT. The encoded protein is CASSGDFNQPQHF.

V gene TRBV19 combines with J gene TRBJ1-1; 9 nucleotides line up with TRBD1. This CDR3 contains 19 residues. The germline gives CDR1 LNHDA, CDR2 SQIVND (reference sequence). The junction had 14 bases not matched to a gene; V was cut back by 3 bases and J by 0 bases. DNA for the CDR3: TGTGCCAGTAGTATTTCGCCGGGACAGGGTACAATGATGAACACTGAAGCTTTCTTT. Translated: CASSISPGQGTMMNTEAFF.

V gene TRBV6-6 combines with J gene TRBJ2-2, with D tentatively TRBD2 (6 bases). The V and J ends lost 5 bases and 4 bases respectively, with 11 bases between them. The CDR3 has 14 amino acids. The V gene's germline CDR1 is MNHNY and CDR2 SVGAGI (reference sequence). CDR3 in DNA: TGTGCCAGCAGTCAGACCGGGAGCACCGGGGAGCTGTTTTTT. It encodes CASSQTGSTGELFF.

The chain couples TRBV5-4 to TRBJ2-1; TRBD1 or TRBD2 may be the D gene (5 bases each). Germline CDR1 and CDR2: SGHNT and YYREEE (reference sequence). The CDR3 covers 15 residues. The V gene lost 0 bases and the J gene lost 8 bases, with 15 bases spanning the gap. The CDR3 coding sequence is TGTGCCAGCAGCTTGGCGGGACCCTCGGCCCATGAGCAGTTCTTC. Translating gives CASSLAGPSAHEQFF.

V gene TRBV11-1 combines with J gene TRBJ1-1; D may be TRBD1 (5 bases). CDR3 size: 15 residues. Germline V gene data show CDR1 as SGHAT and CDR2 as FQDESV (reference sequence). Trimming removed 5 bases from V and 0 bases from J, with 13 bases in between. CDR3 DNA sequence: TGTGCCAGCAGCCCCAGGGCAGCCATGAACACTGAAGCTTTCTTT. Translated, it gives CASSPRAAMNTEAFF.

This chain joins TRBV3-1 (or the pseudogene TRBV3-2) and TRBJ2-7, with 13 bases identical to TRBD2. Germline loops: CDR1 LGHDT, CDR2 YNNKEL (reference sequence). The CDR3 totals 23 residues. J gave up 4 bases and V 1 base, and 25 bases lay outside the gene matches. This CDR3 is CASSQVFTPGTSGKNKRGYEQYF. CDR3 bases: TGTGCCAGCAGCCAAGTATTTACGCCGGGGACTAGCGGGAAAAACAAGAGGGGGTACGAGCAGTACTTC.

This sequence joins TRBV3-1 (or the pseudogene TRBV3-2) and TRBJ2-7, with a tentative D call TRBD2 (5 bases). Germline CDR1 LGHDT, CDR2 YNNKEL (reference sequence). The V end lost 4 bases, the J end lost 2 bases, and 12 bases lay between the germline ends. CDR3 length: 14 amino acids. For the CDR3, the DNA is TGTGCCAGCAGCCCCTCCCTGAGGGCCTACGAGCAGTACTTC. Translating it yields CASSPSLRAYEQYF.

The rearrangement links TRBV28 to TRBJ1-1; possible D gene TRBD1, 5 bases. Looked up from germline, CDR1 is MDHEN and CDR2 is SYDVKM. Trimming stripped 3 bases from V and 2 bases from J, with 7 bases between. This CDR3 contains 13 residues. Written as DNA, the CDR3 is TGTGCCAGCAGTTTTAGGGGTAACACTGAAGCTTTCTTT. This encodes CASSFRGNTEAFF.